These 2 T cell receptor beta chains were all obtained from the same sample, sequenced in a study of blood T cell repertoires in COVID-19. Only in-frame clones appear in the TCRdb table, and some are missing; sequencing was by immunoSEQ multiplex PCR. Here the sample spans around 250,000 clones, 70% to 90% being singletons. Material for sequencing was PBMCs or T cells enriched from blood (not recorded which). The receptors derive from a man in his forties or fifties who had been exposed to COVID-19.

The rearrangement uses TRBV5-1 and TRBJ2-2; a weak D match, TRBD1 (6 bases). CDR1 is SGHRS and CDR2 is YFSETQ in the germline V gene. This CDR3 is built from 16 residues. The germline V and J ends were trimmed by 3 bases and 1 base, with 13 bases remaining between them. DNA for the CDR3: TGCGCCAGCAGCTCCCCCCACAGGGTGAACACCGGGGAGCTGTTTTTT. Translated, it gives CASSSPHRVNTGELFF.

The rearrangement links TRBV6-5 to TRBJ1-5; 9 positions match TRBD1. The junction had 12 bases not matched to a gene; V was cut back by 8 bases and J by 7 bases. The CDR3 is made up of 15 amino acids. Germline lookup yields CDR1 MNHEY and CDR2 SVGAGI. CDR3 sequence reads: CASATGQGGGQPQHF. The CDR3 nucleotides read TGTGCCAGCGCGACGGGACAGGGCGGGGGACAGCCCCAGCATTTT.